The sequence of this T cell receptor (beta chain) was determined in a study of regulatory T cells in long-lasting Graves disease. The time point was: persistent/refractory GD, antithyroid drugs over 5 years with positive TRAb. RNA extracted from PBMCs served as the sequencing template. Assembly of TCR beta libraries relied on iRepertoire HTBI primers together with Arm-PCR of CDR3 regions. In TCRdb, the multiplex PCR reads were re-called with MiXCR into one record per CDR3 protein. The sample records a few hundred thousand distinct CDR3 sequences, roughly 21% being singletons. CDR3 length equals 15 residues. Germline CDR1 and CDR2: SGHDT and YYEEEE. V lost 1 base and J 0 bases, leaving 8 bases between the germline ends.

Specimen: peripheral blood mononuclear cells (PBMCs), collected when the disease was refractory, from a patient treated with antithyroid drugs. This receptor was identified in a female donor with Graves disease. J is TRBJ1-5 and V is TRBV5-6; D ambiguous. CDR3 in amino acids: CASSLWPYSNQPQHF. In nucleotides, the CDR3 is TGTGCCAGCAGCTTGTGGCCTTATAGCAATCAGCCCCAGCATTTT.